The rows below give T cell receptor beta chains drawn from one sample of a study of blood T cell repertoires in COVID-19. The table came from immunoSEQ multiplex PCR; TCRdb's copy has only in-frame clones and leaves some out. The sample lists 180,000 or so clones; roughly 86% were seen once. The specimen sequenced was peripheral blood. These receptors originate from a woman younger than 45 with active or convalescent COVID-19. The CDR3 runs from the conserved cysteine through the conserved F or W. The D gene is left open where the match is weak. Size tells how often a clone was seen (once, few, many) or the class of an expanded clone, and some rows leave it out.

- TRBJ2-5 - TRBV10-1 TGCGCCAGCAGTGTGCGTCGGGGGGCCGGAGAGACCCAGTACTTC CASSVRRGAGETQYF
few TRBJ1-2 - TRBV12-3/TRBV12-4 TGTGCCAGCACACGGACAGATAACTATGGCTACACCTTC CASTRTDNYGYTF
- TRBJ1-2 - TRBV28 TGTGCCAGCAGTTGGAGTTCTGTTACGTTCTTC CASSWSSVTFF
- TRBJ2-7 TRBD2 TRBV24-1 TGTGCCACCAGTGACGGGGGACTAGCGGGTACCGGGTACGAGCAGTACTTC CATSDGGLAGTGYEQYF
few TRBJ2-2 - TRBV30 TGTGCCTGGAGCCACGGTCGCACCGGGGAGCTGTTTTTT CAWSHGRTGELFF
- TRBJ2-7 TRBD2 TRBV25-1 TGTGCCAGCTCCGGACTAGCGGAGTTCTACGAGCAGTACTTC CASSGLAEFYEQYF
- TRBJ1-5 - TRBV6-2/TRBV6-3 TGTGCCAGCAGTTACCCCGGCCTAGGACAGCCCCAGCATTTT CASSYPGLGQPQHF
- TRBJ2-2 - TRBV18 TGTGCCAGCTCACCCTCGACAGTTACCGGGGAGCTGTTTTTT CASSPSTVTGELFF
- TRBJ2-3 TRBD2 TRBV7-2 TGTGCCAGCAGCTCTAGCGGAGGTACGCAGTATTTT CASSSSGGTQYF
- TRBJ2-3 - TRBV5-1 TGCGCCAGCAGCTTGAGTAGAGGGCAGGATACGCAGTATTTT CASSLSRGQDTQYF
- TRBJ1-4 - TRBV7-9 TGTGCCAGCAGCTCCCGGGACATATATGAAAAACTGTTTTTT CASSSRDIYEKLFF
- TRBJ1-2 - TRBV6-5 TGTGCCAGCAGTTACTCGAGGGAGGTGATCTATGGCTACACCTTC CASSYSREVIYGYTF
- TRBJ1-1 - TRBV12-3/TRBV12-4 TGTGCCATCTCCGGGGTGTCTGAAGCTTTCTTT CAISGVSEAFF
- TRBJ1-1 - TRBV24-1 TGTGCCACCAGTGGGTCGGGGGGTAACACTGAAGCTTTCTTT CATSGSGGNTEAFF
- TRBJ1-2 TRBD1 TRBV5-1 TGCGCCAGCAGCCTGGACAGGGTCGATGGTGGCTACACCTTC CASSLDRVDGGYTF
once TRBJ1-5 TRBD1 TRBV19 TGTGCCAGTAGTATAGGAGGGACAGGCGGCAATCAGCCCCAGCATTTT CASSIGGTGGNQPQHF